The 32 T cell receptor beta chains in this list originate from one sample, sequenced in a study of OX40 agonist ivuxolimab in advanced cancers. This table comes from immunoSEQ multiplex PCR, and its TCRdb copy is limited to in-frame clones, with some not included. Counted here are over 30,000 clones, roughly 84% occurring once; the ten biggest clones make up around 1.9%. Sequenced material: CD4+ or CD8+ T cells sorted from blood, taken in a trial of the OX40 agonist ivuxolimab. The source of these receptors is an adult with an advanced solid tumor such as melanoma, head and neck, liver or kidney cancer.

The sample holds one count of this clone. The rearrangement links TRBV2 to TRBJ2-7, with D perhaps matching TRBD1 or TRBD2 (5 bases each). CDR1 SNHLY and CDR2 FYNNEI come from the germline V gene. The CDR3 totals 15 residues. V was shortened by 4 bases and J by 6 bases, with 19 bases between the two germline ends. The CDR3 spells CASSVGTLGGSEQYF. CDR3 coding DNA: TGTGCCAGCAGTGTAGGGACGCTGGGCGGGTCCGAGCAGTACTTC.

This clone came up a few times. The genes are TRBV28 and TRBJ1-5; maybe TRBD1 (6 bases). The CDR3 contains 15 residues. Germline lookup yields CDR1 MDHEN and CDR2 SYDVKM. V lost 6 bases, J lost 6 bases, and 18 bases lay in between. The CDR3 bases are TGTGCCAGCAGACGCGAAGGGGGGGTAGGTCAGCCCCAGCATTTT. Translating it yields CASRREGGVGQPQHF.

Notes on this clone: The junction and the germline gene differ at one end; a read error may be behind it. The chain joins TRBV2 to TRBJ2-1; 9 bases align to TRBD2. Germline V gives CDR1 SNHLY, CDR2 FYNNEI. The CDR3 sequence is 15 residues long. The CDR3 protein is CASSESRLAVSGGLF. CDR3 DNA: TGTGCCAGCAGTGAATCGAGACTAGCGGTTTCAGGTGGGCTCTTC.

In regard to this clone: A junction end diverges from the germline sequence, so it may reflect a read error. The J gene is TRBJ2-5, the V gene TRBV11-2; D not resolved. The CDR3 contains 14 residues. Per germline, CDR1 SGHAT and CDR2 FQNNGV. This CDR3 reads CASSPVFGQEAQYF. CDR3 DNA sequence: TGTGCCAGCAGCCCAGTTTTCGGCCAAGAGGCCCAGTACTTC.

Here the CDR3 reads CASSQTAGADNEQFF. In DNA, the CDR3 is TGTGCCAGCAGCCAAACAGCGGGAGCTGACAATGAGCAGTTCTTC. The gene calls are TRBV6-6 and TRBJ2-1; 8 bases agree with TRBD2. Germline V gene data show CDR1 as MNHNY and CDR2 as SVGAGI (reference sequence). V lost 6 bases, J lost 5 bases, and 9 bases stayed unmatched. This CDR3 is built from 15 residues.

The chain has TRBV7-2 and TRBJ1-2, with D possibly matching TRBD1 (6 bases). This CDR3 comprises 15 residues. Germline-derived CDR1 and CDR2 are SGHTA and FQGNSA. The V gene lost 4 bases and the J gene lost 3 bases, with 15 bases spanning the gap. CDR3 sequence reads: CASSYAGGGYYGYTF. CDR3 DNA sequence: TGTGCCAGCAGCTATGCCGGAGGGGGATACTATGGCTACACCTTC.

The J gene is TRBJ2-7, the V gene TRBV6-5; D is uncertain. CDR1 and CDR2 from the germline V gene are MNHEY and SVGAGI. This CDR3 is 14 amino acids long. Trimming removed 5 bases at V and 2 bases at J, with 13 bases between. DNA for the CDR3: TGTGCCAGCAGTAGTCGTGGCAGCCCCTACGAGCAGTACTTC. Translation gives CASSSRGSPYEQYF.

The CDR3 is CASSQVVNSNEKLFF. The CDR3 nucleotides read TGCGCCAGCAGCCAAGTGGTGAATAGTAATGAAAAACTGTTTTTT. This rearrangement joins TRBV4-1 to TRBJ1-4; no firm D call. Germline loops: CDR1 MGHRA, CDR2 YSYEKL. Trimming removed 1 base at V and 4 bases at J, with 10 bases between. The CDR3 is made up of 15 amino acids.

The rearrangement links TRBV10-3 to TRBJ2-2, with D tentatively TRBD2 (6 bases). Per the germline V gene, CDR1 is ENHRY and CDR2 is SYGVKD. This CDR3 spans 14 amino acids. Trimming left V 7 bases short and J 4 bases short, with 13 bases between. In DNA form, the CDR3 reads TGTGCCATCATGGCGCGGGGAGTCACCGGGGAGCTGTTTTTT. Translating it yields CAIMARGVTGELFF.

This rearrangement joins TRBV10-2 to TRBJ1-6; no firm D call. The CDR3 totals 13 residues. The V end was cut by 6 bases, the J end by 10 bases, with 13 bases between. The germline V gene encodes CDR1 WSHSY and CDR2 SAAADI. CDR3 amino acids: CASSGYRESPLHF. CDR3 sequence (DNA): TGCGCCAGCAGCGGTTACAGAGAATCACCCCTCCACTTT.

The V gene is TRBV5-1, the J gene TRBJ2-5; TRBD2 matches at 10 bases. The CDR3 is 17 residues long. The V segment lost 4 bases and the J segment 1 base; nucleotides outside the gene matches: 10. Germline V lookup: CDR1 SGHRS, CDR2 YFSETQ. The CDR3 loop reads CASSVQVAGGGQETQYF. CDR3 bases: TGCGCCAGCAGCGTTCAGGTAGCGGGAGGAGGCCAAGAGACCCAGTACTTC.

The V gene is TRBV20-1, the J gene TRBJ2-7; no firm D call. CDR1 and CDR2 (germline): DFQATT, SNEGSKA (reference sequence). This CDR3 is built from 10 residues. Trimming shortened V by 3 bases and J by 8 bases, and 8 bases separated the two germline ends. The CDR3: CSASEEKQYF. DNA for the CDR3: TGCAGTGCTAGTGAGGAGAAGCAGTACTTC.

The chain employs TRBV5-1 and TRBJ2-7; possible D gene TRBD1, 5 bases. The CDR3 loop spans 15 amino acids. CDR1 SGHRS and CDR2 YFSETQ come from the germline V gene. V was cut by 3 bases and J by 3 bases, with 16 bases left in between. The chain's CDR3 is CASSWGPTGNYEQYF. The CDR3 DNA is TGCGCCAGCAGCTGGGGCCCAACAGGAAACTACGAGCAGTACTTC. Complete variable domain (other parts from reference TRBV5-1 and TRBJ2-7): KAGVTQTPRYLIKTRGQQVTLSCSPISGHRSVSWYQQTPGQGLQFLFEYFSETQRNKGNFPGRFSGRQFSNSRSEMNVSTLELGDSALYLCASSWGPTGNYEQYFGPGTRLTVT.

The V and J genes are TRBV27 and TRBJ2-5; D is uncertain. The V and J ends lost 3 bases and 4 bases respectively, with 3 bases between them. CDR3 length: 11 amino acids. From germline, CDR1 is MNHEY and CDR2 SMNVEV (reference sequence). CDR3 sequence: CASSFRETQYF. The CDR3, as DNA: TGTGCCAGCAGTTTTCGAGAGACCCAGTACTTC.

This sequence joins TRBV15 and TRBJ1-5, with a weak D call TRBD1 (5 bases). Trimming stripped 4 bases from V and 6 bases from J, with 16 bases between. The germline V gene encodes CDR1 LNHNV and CDR2 YYDKDF (reference sequence). This CDR3 is built from 15 residues. DNA for the CDR3: TGTGCCACCAGCAACTGGGGACGGTCGGGTCAGCCCCAGCATTTT. Its protein is CATSNWGRSGQPQHF. The complete variable domain, with remaining parts taken from reference TRBV15 and TRBJ1-5, reads DAMVIQNPRYQVTQFGKPVTLSCSQTLNHNVMYWYQQKSSQAPKLLFHYYDKDFNNEADTPDNFQSRRPNTSFCFLDIRSPGLGDTAMYLCATSNWGRSGQPQHFGDGTRLSIL.

This clone was found a few times. The V call is TRBV30, the J call TRBJ1-3; possibly TRBD1 for D (5 bases). The CDR3 runs to 16 residues. With 4 bases removed from V and 1 base from J, the gap between germline ends came to 17 bases. Germline CDR1 and CDR2: GTSNPN and SVGIG (reference sequence). The CDR3 region has the DNA TGTGCCTGGAATTGGTATAGGGGCGGATCTGGAAACACCATATATTTT. This encodes CAWNWYRGGSGNTIYF.

This clone was recorded only once. The junction differs from germline at one of its ends, possibly a read error. This same CDR3 is encoded by further DNA sequences in the sample. This chain joins TRBV6-5 and TRBJ2-4; 7 bases line up with TRBD1. The germline V gene has CDR1 MNHEY and CDR2 SVGAGI. This CDR3 has 13 residues. This chain's CDR3 is CASRRQGGNIQYF. The CDR3 DNA is TGCGCCAGCAGGCGACAGGGCGGGAACATTCAGTACTTC.

The gene calls are TRBV10-2 and TRBJ1-5; 8 bases fit TRBD1. The ends lost 6 bases at V and 6 bases at J; junction bases unmatched: 10. Germline CDR1 is WSHSY and CDR2 is SAAADI. The CDR3 runs 15 residues. The CDR3 sequence: CASRDGQGRVQPQHF. The CDR3 nucleotides read TGCGCCAGCAGAGACGGACAGGGCAGGGTTCAGCCCCAGCATTTT.

This clone has a handful of counts. The chain uses TRBV30 and TRBJ1-1, with TRBD1 as a possible D gene (5 bases). V was trimmed by 0 bases and J by 4 bases, leaving 9 bases between them. Germline V gives CDR1 GTSNPN, CDR2 SVGIG (reference sequence). The CDR3 runs 13 residues. Here the CDR3 reads CAWSVGGGTEAFF. The CDR3 DNA reads as TGTGCCTGGAGTGTGGGTGGGGGCACTGAAGCTTTCTTT.

The V call is TRBV5-1, the J call TRBJ1-1; 9 positions match TRBD1. V shed 1 base, J shed 7 bases, and the junction held 5 bases outside the gene matches. The CDR3 length is 14 residues. CDR1 and CDR2 (germline): SGHRS, YFSETQ. The CDR3 spells CASSLTTGGNEAFF. The CDR3 bases are TGCGCCAGCAGCTTGACGACAGGGGGGAATGAAGCTTTCTTT. The entire variable domain, with the rest obtained from reference TRBV5-1 and TRBJ1-1, is as follows: KAGVTQTPRYLIKTRGQQVTLSCSPISGHRSVSWYQQTPGQGLQFLFEYFSETQRNKGNFPGRFSGRQFSNSRSEMNVSTLELGDSALYLCASSLTTGGNEAFFGQGTRLTVV.

J is TRBJ2-7 and V is TRBV7-9; 9 nucleotides match TRBD1. This CDR3 contains 16 residues. V shed 5 bases, J shed 2 bases, and the junction held 10 bases outside the gene matches. Germline V gene sequence: CDR1 SEHNR, CDR2 FQNEAQ (reference sequence). This chain's CDR3 is CASSPSIGQGTYEQYF. CDR3 coding DNA: TGTGCCAGCAGCCCTTCGATTGGACAGGGGACCTACGAGCAGTACTTC.

The chain combines TRBV7-8 with TRBJ1-5; TRBD1 might be the D (5 bases). Germline-derived CDR1 and CDR2 are SGHVS and FQNEAQ. V was trimmed by 4 bases and J by 5 bases, leaving 15 bases between them. This CDR3 has 15 amino acids. The CDR3 nucleotides are TGTGCCAGCAGCTACCTATCCAGGGTGGATCAGCCCCAGCATTTT. This gives the protein CASSYLSRVDQPQHF.

V gene TRBV6-5 combines with J gene TRBJ1-2; 8 bases are shared with TRBD1. CDR1 MNHEY and CDR2 SVGAGI come from the germline V gene. The V segment lost 6 bases and the J segment 8 bases; nucleotides outside the gene matches: 2. This CDR3 has 11 residues. The CDR3 DNA sequence: TGTGCCAGCAGATCAGGGGGCGGCTACACCTTC. This encodes CASRSGGGYTF.

V and J are TRBV5-4 and TRBJ1-2; a weak D match, TRBD1 (6 bases). This CDR3 region has 14 residues. V lost 5 bases, J lost 5 bases, and 16 bases lay in between. Germline V gene sequence: CDR1 SGHNT, CDR2 YYREEE (reference sequence). The CDR3 loop is CASRNGDTQYGYTF. DNA for the CDR3: TGTGCCAGCAGGAACGGGGACACCCAGTATGGCTACACCTTC.

This clone has only one observation. The chain carries TRBV6-4 and TRBJ1-5; maybe TRBD1 (5 bases). Germline V CDR1 and CDR2: MRHNA, SNTAGT. This CDR3 spans 13 amino acids. V was trimmed by 10 bases and J by 5 bases, leaving 15 bases between them. CDR3 DNA: TGTGCCACCAGCCGGGACTTCGATCAGCCCCAGCATTTT. Translated: CATSRDFDQPQHF.

The chain employs TRBV9 and TRBJ1-1; the D is unclear. Germline V gives CDR1 SGDLS, CDR2 YYNGEE. The CDR3 is 13 amino acids. Trimming stripped 0 bases from V and 4 bases from J, with 7 bases between. CDR3 sequence (DNA): TGTGCCAGCAGCGTAGAGGCTACCACTGAAGCTTTCTTT. Translation gives CASSVEATTEAFF.

This clone showed up just a few times. This chain links TRBV7-9 with TRBJ2-3, with D perhaps matching TRBD1 or TRBD2 (6 bases each). The CDR3 sequence is 17 residues long. Germline values: CDR1 SEHNR, CDR2 FQNEAQ (reference sequence). V was cut by 1 base and J by 3 bases, with 17 bases left in between. CDR3 DNA sequence: TGTGCCAGCAGCTTAGTTCGGGGGCAGGGAACGACAGATACGCAGTATTTT. Its translation is CASSLVRGQGTTDTQYF.

The rearrangement links TRBV19 to TRBJ1-2, with 7 bases lining up with TRBD1. Germline V gene sequence: CDR1 LNHDA, CDR2 SQIVND (reference sequence). The CDR3 runs to 15 residues. V was pared by 3 bases and J by 2 bases, with 6 bases of the junction left unmatched. Here the CDR3 reads CASSIGTARNYGYTF. The CDR3 DNA reads as TGTGCCAGTAGTATTGGGACAGCTAGGAACTATGGCTACACCTTC.

This chain uses TRBV9 with TRBJ2-7, with unresolved D. This CDR3 has 14 residues. Germline V gene lookup returns CDR1 SGDLS and CDR2 YYNGEE. Trimming cost V 0 bases and J 3 bases, with 10 bases left between them. CDR3 sequence (DNA): TGTGCCAGCAGCGTAGCCTCAGTAAGCTACGAGCAGTACTTC. Amino acids: CASSVASVSYEQYF.

The chain couples TRBV5-5 to TRBJ1-1, with TRBD1 as a possible D gene (6 bases). V was clipped by 3 bases and J by 5 bases, with 17 bases between them. Germline V gene lookup returns CDR1 SGHKS and CDR2 YYEKEE (reference sequence). The CDR3 is 15 amino acids. This chain's CDR3 is CASSSNRVVGTEAFF. The DNA of the CDR3 is TGTGCCAGCAGCTCGAACAGGGTCGTCGGGACTGAAGCTTTCTTT.

The chain combines TRBV6-1 with TRBJ2-7, with a weak D call TRBD1 (5 bases). Germline V CDR1 and CDR2: MNHNS, SASEGT. This CDR3 has 14 amino acids. Trimming removed 1 base from V and 2 bases from J, with 9 bases in between. The CDR3 region is CASSEGRGTYEQYF. CDR3 DNA: TGTGCCAGCAGTGAAGGTAGGGGCACCTACGAGCAGTACTTC.

The V call is TRBV7-2, the J call TRBJ1-5; D is undetermined. The CDR3 sequence is 16 residues long. The ends were cut back, 5 bases at V and 9 bases at J, with 23 bases in the middle. Germline-derived CDR1 and CDR2 are SGHTA and FQGNSA. Here the CDR3 DNA reads TGTGCCAGCAGCCCTCTGCGGGCCGGAACCTTAGGGCCCCAGCATTTT. As protein: CASSPLRAGTLGPQHF.